The 11 T cell receptor beta chains given below trace back to one sample, sequenced in a study of T cell responses to AZD1222 COVID-19 vaccine (dated by TCRdb to the early 2020s). Library construction relied on the immunoSEQ multiplex PCR assay. TCRdb took this table from immuneACCESS and kept in-frame rearrangements with V and J called. Such tables lack part of the clones; where checked against another copy, unresolved V genes explain under half of the gap, and the rest is unexplained. The sample yields 150,000 to 200,000 clones; approximately 88% were counted once. The top ten clonotypes cover around 0.99% of the sample. The sample's time point label, decoded: about 28 days (+/-7) after the second vaccine dose. Here the sequenced sample was peripheral blood, taken 28 days after the second AZD1222 dose. All receptors derive from an adult who received the AZD1222 COVID-19 vaccine.

This chain links TRBV9 with TRBJ1-3, with a tentative D call TRBD1 (6 bases). V lost 1 base and J 8 bases, leaving 16 bases between the germline ends. Per germline, CDR1 SGDLS and CDR2 YYNGEE. This CDR3 has 15 amino acids. The CDR3 protein is CASSVRPQGPDTIYF. In DNA, the CDR3 is TGTGCCAGCAGCGTACGACCGCAGGGGCCGGACACCATATATTTT.

J is TRBJ1-1 and V is TRBV3-1 (or the pseudogene TRBV3-2), with a tentative D call TRBD1 (5 bases). There are 12 residues in the CDR3. Germline CDR1 and CDR2: LGHDT and YNNKEL (reference sequence). V lost 4 bases to trimming and J lost 5 bases, with 8 bases between them. The CDR3 DNA sequence: TGTGCCAGCAGCCTCAGGGAAACTGAAGCTTTCTTT. This codes for CASSLRETEAFF.

This clone occurred a few times. The chain employs TRBV6-2 or TRBV6-3 and TRBJ2-3; no firm D call. Germline CDR1 and CDR2: MNHEY and SVGEGT. With 5 bases removed from V and 1 base from J, the gap between germline ends came to 10 bases. This CDR3 region has 14 residues. CDR3 protein: CASSIGRGTDTQYF. The CDR3 coding sequence is TGTGCCAGCAGTATTGGCCGGGGCACAGATACGCAGTATTTT.

The chain joins TRBV2 to TRBJ2-1, with 8 positions matching TRBD2. V trimming: 11 bases; J trimming: 6 bases; junction bases outside the gene matches: 3. CDR1 is SNHLY and CDR2 is FYNNEI in the germline V gene. The CDR3 runs to 11 residues. CDR3 region: CAGTRSNEQFF. CDR3 nucleotides: TGTGCCGGGACTAGGTCCAATGAGCAGTTCTTC.

V and J are TRBV19 and TRBJ1-4; D possibly corresponds to TRBD1 (5 bases). The germline CDR1 and CDR2 sequences are LNHDA and SQIVND (reference sequence). Trimming removed 4 bases from V and 7 bases from J, with 10 bases in between. The CDR3 is 13 amino acids. For the CDR3, the DNA is TGTGCCAGTAGTACTGGACATTTTGAAAAACTGTTTTTT. Residues: CASSTGHFEKLFF. Combining the CDR3 with reference TRBV19 and TRBJ1-4 gives the whole variable domain DGGITQSPKYLFRKEGQNVTLSCEQNLNHDAMYWYRQDPGQGLRLIYYSQIVNDFQKGDIAEGYSVSREKKESFPLTVTSAQKNPTAFYLCASSTGHFEKLFFGSGTQLSVL.

The CDR3 reads CASSESRGNTEAFF. In nucleotides, the CDR3 is TGTGCCAGCAGTGAGTCCAGGGGGAACACTGAAGCTTTCTTT. V gene TRBV6-1 combines with J gene TRBJ1-1, with D possibly TRBD1 on 6 matching bases. The V gene's germline CDR1 is MNHNS and CDR2 SASEGT. Trimming shortened V by 3 bases and J by 1 base, and 9 bases separated the two germline ends. There are 14 residues in the CDR3.

In its sample, this clone was seen once. This chain uses TRBV5-1 with TRBJ2-7; D possibly uses TRBD1 or TRBD2 (5 bases each). Trimming removed 1 base from V and 6 bases from J, with 20 bases in between. The CDR3 spans 16 residues. The germline gives CDR1 SGHRS, CDR2 YFSETQ. CDR3 in amino acids: CASSLSTPGTEAEQYF. The CDR3 DNA sequence: TGCGCCAGCAGCTTGTCGACTCCCGGGACCGAGGCCGAGCAGTACTTC.

The chain combines TRBV2 with TRBJ2-2; 8 bases agree with TRBD2. The germline gives CDR1 SNHLY, CDR2 FYNNEI. Germline trimming cut 6 bases from V and 6 bases from J; bases unmatched to any gene: 6. The CDR3 covers 14 residues. The CDR3 loop is CASRNGGAPGELFF. The CDR3 coding sequence is TGTGCCAGCAGGAACGGGGGGGCCCCCGGGGAGCTGTTTTTT.

This clone was seen once. The chain uses TRBV27 and TRBJ2-2; the match to TRBD2 covers 8 bases. This CDR3 is 18 amino acids long. Losses at the gene ends were 4 bases for V and 5 bases for J; bases not matched to a gene: 15. Germline V gene lookup returns CDR1 MNHEY and CDR2 SMNVEV (reference sequence). The CDR3 region is CASSSHLIAGIRTGELFF. The CDR3 DNA sequence: TGTGCCAGCAGTTCCCACCTGATAGCGGGGATTAGGACCGGGGAGCTGTTTTTT.

The chain carries TRBV19 and TRBJ1-3, with 9 positions matching TRBD1. Germline loops: CDR1 LNHDA, CDR2 SQIVND (reference sequence). This CDR3 spans 17 amino acids. The junction had 15 bases not matched to a gene; V was cut back by 10 bases and J by 2 bases. The CDR3 reads CATSSLARDRAGNTIYF. Written as DNA, the CDR3 is TGTGCCACCAGTAGCCTCGCCCGGGACAGGGCTGGAAACACCATATATTTT.

This chain joins TRBV6-8 and TRBJ1-1; tentative D call: TRBD1 (5 bases). Germline V gene sequence: CDR1 MNHGY, CDR2 SAAAGT. The CDR3 length is 10 residues. V lost 7 bases and J 11 bases, leaving 11 bases between the germline ends. In DNA, the CDR3 is TGTGCCAGCACCCCGGGGGGGGCTTTCTTT. As protein: CASTPGGAFF.